The next 21 T cell receptor beta chains were all read from a single sample in a study of patients and donors after allogeneic stem cell transplantation (dated by TCRdb to 2018 to 2021). Libraries were built with RT-PCR. TCRdb names NextSeq 550 as the instrument used. TCRdb itself trimmed the public reads at Q25 with fastp, ran MiXCR and retained productive beta chains. A single entry per CDR3 protein holds the most common genes and DNA from its merged rows. For this sample the table gives 400,000 to 450,000 distinct CDR3 sequences, of which roughly 17% were detected only once. The ten biggest clones cover 7.2% of the sample. Sequences were obtained from blood, either unsorted or a sorted T cell fraction (not recorded which). These receptor sequences come from a human donor who was either an allogeneic HSCT recipient or a stem cell or donor lymphocyte infusion donor (not recorded which). It is not recorded whose cells these are; they may come from a transplant donor.

This clonotype was picked up a small number of times. The chain is built from TRBV12-5 and TRBJ2-7; tentatively, D is TRBD1 or TRBD2 (5 bases each). The germline V gene has CDR1 LGHNT and CDR2 FRNRAP. CDR3 length: 12 amino acids. V dropped 0 bases and J dropped 7 bases, with 7 bases sitting between them. The DNA for the CDR3 is TGTGCTAGTGGTTTGGTATGGGGGGAGCAGTACTTC. Protein sequence: CASGLVWGEQYF.

This rearrangement joins TRBV5-1 to TRBJ1-4, with D perhaps TRBD1 (6 bases). This CDR3 comprises 15 residues. Per the germline V gene, CDR1 is SGHRS and CDR2 is YFSETQ. V gave up 2 bases and J gave up 4 bases, with 12 bases separating them. The CDR3 sequence is CASSFRGQGNEKLFF. In DNA, the CDR3 is TGCGCCAGCAGCTTCCGGGGGCAGGGTAATGAAAAACTGTTTTTT.

This clonotype was seen at least ten times. The chain links TRBV12-3 or TRBV12-4 to TRBJ1-2; 7 nucleotides match TRBD1. This CDR3 is 12 amino acids long. Trimming cost V 7 bases and J 5 bases; bases outside gene matches: 4. The CDR3 region is CASTTGAYGYTF. DNA for the CDR3: TGTGCCAGCACCACAGGGGCTTATGGCTACACCTTC.

This sequence joins TRBV6-5 and TRBJ2-2; D could derive from TRBD1 or TRBD2 (6 bases each). This CDR3 comprises 12 residues. Germline V CDR1 and CDR2: MNHEY, SVGAGI. V lost 7 bases and J 11 bases, leaving 14 bases between the germline ends. The CDR3 DNA follows: TGTGCCAGCAAGGAGGGGGTTGGAGAGCTGTTTTTT. This encodes CASKEGVGELFF.

This rearrangement joins TRBV5-1 to TRBJ2-7; tentatively, D is TRBD2 (5 bases). Per the germline V gene, CDR1 is SGHRS and CDR2 is YFSETQ. This CDR3 comprises 18 residues. Trimming left V 2 bases short and J 7 bases short, with 28 bases between. The CDR3 nucleotides are TGCGCCAGCAGCTTTACCCCGGGTGTTCTAGCTTTGGGCGGAGAGCAGTACTTC. Translation gives CASSFTPGVLALGGEQYF. The full variable domain, its missing parts supplied by reference TRBV5-1 and TRBJ2-7, is KAGVTQTPRYLIKTRGQQVTLSCSPISGHRSVSWYQQTPGQGLQFLFEYFSETQRNKGNFPGRFSGRQFSNSRSEMNVSTLELGDSALYLCASSFTPGVLALGGEQYFGPGTRLTVT.

In its sample, this clonotype was seen a few times. The V gene is TRBV12-3 or TRBV12-4, the J gene TRBJ2-1; weak D call: TRBD1 (6 bases). The CDR3 length is 14 residues. Trimming pared 6 bases from V and 7 bases from J, leaving 16 bases between. This CDR3 reads CASSEQTGLNEQFF. DNA for the CDR3: TGTGCCAGCAGCGAACAAACAGGGCTGAATGAGCAGTTCTTC.

V gene TRBV27 combines with J gene TRBJ2-7, with D tentatively TRBD1 or TRBD2 (6 bases each). Trimming took 7 bases from V and 8 from J, leaving 21 bases between them. The germline gives CDR1 MNHEY, CDR2 SMNVEV (reference sequence). The CDR3 spans 14 residues. As DNA, the CDR3 is TGTGCCAGCACGCTGACAGGAGGGCTTGGGAAGCAGTACTTC. It codes for CASTLTGGLGKQYF.

A few counts support this clonotype. The rearrangement uses TRBV10-3 and TRBJ1-2, with D perhaps matching TRBD1 (6 bases). Per germline, CDR1 ENHRY and CDR2 SYGVKD. The CDR3 runs to 12 residues. The germline V and J ends were trimmed by 5 bases and 6 bases, with 10 bases remaining between them. Here the CDR3 DNA reads TGTGCCATCAGTCAGGACAGAGATGGCTACACCTTC. It translates to CAISQDRDGYTF.

This rearrangement joins TRBV7-9 to TRBJ2-7; a weak D match, TRBD1 (6 bases). V shed 1 base and J shed 6 bases, with 13 bases lying between them. The V gene's germline CDR1 is SEHNR and CDR2 FQNEAQ (reference sequence). The CDR3 length is 14 residues. CDR3 in amino acids: CASSLDRVGGEQYF. Written as DNA, the CDR3 is TGTGCCAGCAGCTTAGACAGGGTAGGGGGCGAGCAGTACTTC. The whole variable domain, remainder taken from reference TRBV7-9 and TRBJ2-7, is DTGVSQNPRHKITKRGQNVTFRCDPISEHNRLYWYRQTLGQGPEFLTYFQNEAQLEKSRLLSDRFSAERPKGSFSTLEIQRTEQGDSAMYLCASSLDRVGGEQYFGPGTRLTVT.

This clonotype was seen a few times. The gene calls are TRBV24-1 and TRBJ1-1; TRBD1 agrees at 8 bases. This CDR3 is built from 16 residues. Trimming at V came to 4 bases and at J to 4 bases, leaving 10 bases not matched to a gene. Looked up from germline, CDR1 is KGHDR and CDR2 is SFDVKD. The CDR3 loop is CATSENPGQGRTEAFF. The DNA for the CDR3 is TGTGCCACCAGTGAGAATCCCGGACAGGGACGCACTGAAGCTTTCTTT.

J is TRBJ1-1 and V is TRBV13, with a possible D match to TRBD1 (6 bases). CDR1 is PRHDT and CDR2 is FYEKMQ in the germline V gene (reference sequence). Trimming stripped 0 bases from V and 11 bases from J, with 13 bases between. CDR3 length: 13 residues. This CDR3 is CASSLGGGIRAFF. CDR3 DNA: TGTGCCAGCAGCTTAGGAGGGGGAATTAGGGCTTTCTTT.

This clonotype was recorded many times. The CDR3 reads CASSFGLSTDTQYF. As DNA, the CDR3 is TGTGCCAGCAGTTTTGGACTAAGCACAGATACGCAGTATTTT. The genes are TRBV12-3 or TRBV12-4 and TRBJ2-3; tentative D call: TRBD2 (6 bases). Between the trimmed V and J ends, which lost 3 bases and 0 bases, there was a span of 7 bases. The CDR3 runs to 14 residues.

The chain combines TRBV7-6 with TRBJ1-1; D is perhaps TRBD1 (5 bases). Germline lookup yields CDR1 SGHVS and CDR2 FNYEAQ. There are 12 residues in the CDR3. V dropped 11 bases and J dropped 3 bases, with 13 bases sitting between them. The CDR3 loop is CAGGFLHTEAFF. The CDR3 DNA reads TGTGCCGGGGGATTTCTGCACACTGAAGCTTTCTTT.

The chain has TRBV6-4 and TRBJ1-4; D uncertain. The CDR3 covers 15 residues. Trimming took off 4 bases at V and 0 bases at J, with 9 bases between the two ends. The germline CDR1 and CDR2 sequences are MRHNA and SNTAGT. CDR3 loop: CASSVGQTTNEKLFF. The DNA for the CDR3 is TGTGCCAGCAGTGTTGGGCAGACAACTAATGAAAAACTGTTTTTT.

This chain uses TRBV29-1 with TRBJ1-1, with a weak D call TRBD1 (6 bases). The CDR3 is 13 residues long. V dropped 6 bases and J dropped 5 bases, with 16 bases sitting between them. The germline V gene has CDR1 SQVTM and CDR2 ANQGSEA. The CDR3 DNA follows: TGCAGCGTCGAGATGTCAGGGGAGACTGAAGCTTTCTTT. Encoded protein: CSVEMSGETEAFF.

This clonotype was picked up many times. The gene calls are TRBV12-3 or TRBV12-4 and TRBJ2-1; D possibly corresponds to TRBD2 (6 bases). The CDR3 is 14 amino acids. Trimming shortened V by 5 bases and J by 6 bases, and 14 bases separated the two germline ends. CDR3 DNA: TGTGCCAGCAGTCTTTCCGGGGGAGGCAATGAGCAGTTCTTC. It codes for CASSLSGGGNEQFF.

This clonotype was seen many times. A junction boundary mismatches the germline segment, possibly from a read error. CDR3 sequence (DNA): TGTGCCAGCAGCTTAGGGCAAGAGACCCAGTACTTC. This codes for CASSLGQETQYF. The chain joins TRBV5-1 to TRBJ2-5; no reliable D call. Germline loops: CDR1 SGHRS, CDR2 YFSETQ. The CDR3 has 12 amino acids.

This clonotype was seen a handful of times. The chain joins TRBV6-2 or TRBV6-3 to TRBJ2-2; the D is unclear. With 4 bases removed from V and 1 base from J, the gap between germline ends came to 7 bases. CDR1 is MNHEY and CDR2 is SVGEGT in the germline V gene. The CDR3 covers 14 residues. The CDR3 loop is CASSSRMNTGELFF. The CDR3 coding sequence is TGTGCCAGCAGTTCCCGGATGAACACCGGGGAGCTGTTTTTT.

This clonotype was detected only a few times. The chain joins TRBV7-9 to TRBJ2-1; D remains unclear. V lost 1 base to trimming and J lost 5 bases, with 12 bases between them. The CDR3 extends over 15 amino acids. In germline, CDR1 is SEHNR, CDR2 FQNEAQ (reference sequence). Here the CDR3 reads CASSLGLNGDNEQFF. CDR3 nucleotides: TGTGCCAGCAGCTTAGGACTCAATGGGGACAATGAGCAGTTCTTC.

This chain uses TRBV4-1 with TRBJ1-6; D gene ambiguous. Germline V CDR1 and CDR2: MGHRA, YSYEKL. Trimming stripped 0 bases from V and 9 bases from J, with 15 bases between. The CDR3 covers 16 residues. CDR3 in amino acids: CASSQDEAIISSPLHF. The CDR3 DNA reads TGCGCCAGCAGCCAAGATGAGGCAATAATCAGTTCACCCCTCCACTTT.

In its sample, this clonotype was seen a few times. The rearrangement joins TRBV20-1 to TRBJ2-6; maybe TRBD1 (5 bases). This CDR3 is built from 14 residues. CDR1 is DFQATT, CDR2 SNEGSKA, per germline (reference sequence). Trimming left V 3 bases short and J 4 bases short, with 10 bases between. The CDR3 DNA reads TGCAGTGCTAGTAGGGGATTCGGGGCCAACGTCCTGACTTTC. Translation gives CSASRGFGANVLTF.